The 23 T cell receptor beta chains below come from one sample, sequenced in a study of blood T cell repertoires in COVID-19. Profiling relied on immunoSEQ multiplex PCR, and the TCRdb table lists in-frame clones only, not all of them. The data contain roughly 140,000 clones, over 70% of them seen just once; the ten biggest clones take up about 1.7%. The sample consisted of peripheral blood. The source of these receptors is a woman aged 50 to 60 with acute or convalescent COVID-19.

The chain recombines TRBV7-3 with TRBJ2-7, with a tentative D call TRBD2 (5 bases). The CDR3 totals 13 residues. The ends were cut back, 0 bases at V and 6 bases at J, with 9 bases in the middle. Germline-derived CDR1 and CDR2 are SGHTA and FQGTGA. The CDR3 DNA is TGTGCCAGCAGCTTAACGTGGGCGGGCGAGCAGTACTTC. Protein product: CASSLTWAGEQYF.

V gene TRBV6-5 combines with J gene TRBJ2-1; D call uncertain. This CDR3 is built from 12 residues. V was clipped by 0 bases and J by 5 bases, with 2 bases between them. Looked up from germline, CDR1 is MNHEY and CDR2 is SVGAGI. The CDR3 coding sequence is TGTGCCAGCAGTTACTCTAACAATGAGCAGTTCTTC. As protein: CASSYSNNEQFF.

The chain recombines TRBV19 with TRBJ1-2; no clear D gene. V lost 0 bases and J 8 bases, leaving 10 bases between the germline ends. CDR1 is LNHDA and CDR2 is SQIVND in the germline V gene (reference sequence). The CDR3 extends over 13 amino acids. DNA of the CDR3: TGTGCCAGTAGTATAGATGGGAGGATCGGCTACACCTTC. This codes for CASSIDGRIGYTF.

The chain is built from TRBV9 and TRBJ2-7, with D perhaps TRBD2 (6 bases). The V and J ends lost 0 bases and 3 bases respectively, with 13 bases between them. CDR3 length: 15 amino acids. Looked up from germline, CDR1 is SGDLS and CDR2 is YYNGEE. The CDR3 here is CASSVGRGRDYEQYF. The CDR3 DNA follows: TGTGCCAGCAGCGTAGGGCGGGGACGAGACTACGAGCAGTACTTC. The whole variable domain, remainder taken from reference TRBV9 and TRBJ2-7, is DSGVTQTPKHLITATGQRVTLRCSPRSGDLSVYWYQQSLDQGLQFLIQYYNGEERAKGNILERFSAQQFPDLHSELNLSSLELGDSALYFCASSVGRGRDYEQYFGPGTRLTVT.

This clone was found a few times. V usage is TRBV25-1 and J usage is TRBJ2-2, with 10 nucleotides matching TRBD2. This CDR3 region has 17 residues. Trimming removed 6 bases from V and 2 bases from J; junction bases left unmatched: 9. The V gene's germline CDR1 is MGHDK and CDR2 SYGVNS. CDR3 residues: CASSPLAGRSNTGELFF. CDR3 in DNA: TGTGCCAGCAGCCCACTAGCGGGGAGATCTAACACCGGGGAGCTGTTTTTT.

The J gene is TRBJ1-1, the V gene TRBV6-5, with 8 positions matching TRBD1. Germline lookup yields CDR1 MNHEY and CDR2 SVGAGI. The CDR3 spans 15 residues. Trimming took 7 bases from V and 4 from J; bases not matched to a gene: 11. CDR3 DNA sequence: TGTGCCAGCATTCCTTGGACAGGGCTGGGCACTGAAGCTTTCTTT. It translates to CASIPWTGLGTEAFF.

This chain joins TRBV3-1 (or the pseudogene TRBV3-2) and TRBJ1-2; unclear D gene. From germline, CDR1 is LGHDT and CDR2 YNNKEL (reference sequence). The CDR3 consists of 14 residues. Trimming stripped 0 bases from V and 7 bases from J, with 12 bases between. The CDR3, as DNA: TGTGCCAGCAGCCAAGACTCGCTAGATCCTGGCTACACCTTC. Translating it yields CASSQDSLDPGYTF.

This clone was recorded only once. CDR3 DNA: TGTGCCACCATCGCCTCGTGGGAGGTTAGCACAGATACGCAGTATTTT. Translated: CATIASWEVSTDTQYF. The V call is TRBV15, the J call TRBJ2-3; D perhaps matches TRBD2 (6 bases). Trimming stripped 7 bases from V and 0 bases from J, with 17 bases between. Germline lookup yields CDR1 LNHNV and CDR2 YYDKDF (reference sequence). This CDR3 has 16 amino acids.

The J gene is TRBJ2-7, the V gene TRBV10-1; 9 bases are shared with TRBD1. Germline loops: CDR1 WNHNN, CDR2 SYGVQD (reference sequence). This CDR3 contains 14 residues. Losses at the gene ends were 11 bases for V and 5 bases for J; bases not matched to a gene: 13. The CDR3 nucleotides read TGCGCCCAAAAGGCCGGACAGGGGAACGACGAGCAGTACTTC. It yields the protein CAQKAGQGNDEQYF.

The chain carries TRBV12-3 or TRBV12-4 and TRBJ1-1; D unresolved. The CDR3 loop spans 13 amino acids. Trimming took off 5 bases at V and 1 base at J, with 8 bases between the two ends. For the CDR3, the DNA is TGTGCCAGCAGTATGACTGAGAACACTGAAGCTTTCTTT. It is translated as CASSMTENTEAFF.

The chain is built from TRBV29-1 and TRBJ1-1, with TRBD1 identical over 8 bases. The CDR3 is 15 amino acids. V dropped 0 bases and J dropped 2; count of bases not matched to a gene: 5. CDR1 and CDR2 from the germline V gene are SQVTM and ANQGSEA. CDR3 sequence reads: CSVEDDRGPNTEAFF. DNA for the CDR3: TGCAGCGTTGAAGACGACAGGGGCCCAAACACTGAAGCTTTCTTT.

This chain links TRBV7-2 with TRBJ1-4, with TRBD1 identical over 12 bases. CDR3 length: 16 amino acids. The trim removed 5 bases at V and 7 bases at J, leaving 8 bases unmatched. Germline assignment: CDR1 SGHTA and CDR2 FQGNSA. The CDR3 region has the DNA TGTGCCAGCAGCCCCCGGGACAGGGGGCCGGTTGAAAAACTGTTTTTT. This encodes CASSPRDRGPVEKLFF.

This chain connects TRBV29-1 to TRBJ1-1, with 11 bases fitting TRBD1. After removal of 6 bases from V and 6 bases from J, the junction contained 9 bases not matched to a gene. This CDR3 region has 14 residues. Germline lookup yields CDR1 SQVTM and CDR2 ANQGSEA. The CDR3 sequence is CSVEPGQGGSEAFF. The CDR3 DNA is TGCAGCGTCGAACCGGGACAGGGGGGGTCTGAAGCTTTCTTT.

This chain connects TRBV6-5 to TRBJ1-3; 8 nucleotides line up with TRBD1. From germline, CDR1 is MNHEY and CDR2 SVGAGI. The CDR3 extends over 14 amino acids. Unmatched junction bases numbered 6, after V lost 6 bases and J lost 5 bases. CDR3 protein: CASSPGTGRNTIYF. The CDR3 DNA reads TGTGCCAGCAGCCCCGGGACAGGTCGAAACACCATATATTTT.

The V call is TRBV19, the J call TRBJ1-6, with unresolved D. Trimming cost V 10 bases and J 9 bases, with 22 bases left between them. CDR1 is LNHDA, CDR2 SQIVND, per germline (reference sequence). The CDR3 has 15 amino acids. For the CDR3, the DNA is TGTGCCACCAAGGGAGACCATATGATGGGTTCACCCCTCCACTTT. This encodes CATKGDHMMGSPLHF. Supplemented by reference TRBV19 and TRBJ1-6, the full variable domain reads DGGITQSPKYLFRKEGQNVTLSCEQNLNHDAMYWYRQDPGQGLRLIYYSQIVNDFQKGDIAEGYSVSREKKESFPLTVTSAQKNPTAFYLCATKGDHMMGSPLHFGNGTRLTVT.

V gene TRBV7-9 combines with J gene TRBJ1-5; TRBD1 might be the D (5 bases). This CDR3 is 15 amino acids long. The V gene lost 1 base and the J gene lost 7 bases, with 14 bases spanning the gap. Germline V gives CDR1 SEHNR, CDR2 FQNEAQ (reference sequence). The CDR3 spells CASSLDAQGGQPQHF. The CDR3 DNA reads as TGTGCCAGCAGCTTAGATGCTCAGGGAGGGCAGCCCCAGCATTTT.

This chain connects TRBV11-3 to TRBJ2-7; D is possibly TRBD2 (6 bases). Germline CDR1 reads SGHNT; CDR2 reads YENEEA. The CDR3 totals 14 residues. Trimming took 5 bases from V and 2 from J, leaving 13 bases between them. CDR3 loop: CASSPRDSTYEQYF. CDR3 nucleotides: TGTGCCAGCAGCCCCCGGGACTCAACCTACGAGCAGTACTTC.

This clone occurred once. The CDR3 here is CASSPPALDEQFF. CDR3 nucleotides: TGTGCCAGCTCACCACCCGCGTTGGATGAGCAGTTCTTC. The gene calls are TRBV18 and TRBJ2-1; D ambiguous. V lost 0 bases and J 8 bases, leaving 8 bases between the germline ends. The CDR3 is made up of 13 amino acids. CDR1 is KGHSH and CDR2 is LQKENI in the germline V gene.

This sequence joins TRBV13 and TRBJ2-1; 9 bases match TRBD1. Germline lookup yields CDR1 PRHDT and CDR2 FYEKMQ (reference sequence). V trimming: 4 bases; J trimming: 1 base; junction bases outside the gene matches: 8. CDR3 length: 17 residues. In DNA, the CDR3 is TGTGCCAGCAGCTCAACTCCACAGGGGGCGTCCTACAATGAGCAGTTCTTC. Translated, it gives CASSSTPQGASYNEQFF.

CDR3: CASKGVGDTEAFF. The CDR3 bases are TGTGCCAGCAAGGGGGTGGGGGACACTGAAGCTTTCTTT. This chain uses TRBV6-6 with TRBJ1-1, with a weak D call TRBD1 (6 bases). CDR1 is MNHNY, CDR2 SVGAGI, per germline (reference sequence). The CDR3 totals 13 residues. Between the trimmed V and J ends, which lost 7 bases and 3 bases, there was a span of 12 bases.

This rearrangement joins TRBV7-8 to TRBJ2-5, with 12 bases identical to TRBD2. This CDR3 has 15 residues. Germline CDR1 and CDR2: SGHVS and FQNEAQ. With 4 bases clipped from V and 4 bases from J, the junction kept 4 bases outside the gene matches. CDR3 bases: TGTGCCAGCAGCTCTAGCGGGGGGGAGGGAGAGACCCAGTACTTC. Amino acid sequence: CASSSSGGEGETQYF.

The chain uses TRBV12-3 or TRBV12-4 and TRBJ2-1, with unresolved D. V lost 5 bases and J 5 bases, leaving 10 bases between the germline ends. The CDR3 is 13 residues long. The CDR3 region has the DNA TGTGCCAGCAGTCCCAGGCCAAACAATGAGCAGTTCTTC. Encoded protein: CASSPRPNNEQFF.

The gene calls are TRBV5-6 and TRBJ1-2, with TRBD1 matching 7 bases. Losses at the gene ends were 3 bases for V and 3 bases for J; bases not matched to a gene: 5. CDR3 size: 14 residues. Germline CDR1 reads SGHDT; CDR2 reads YYEEEE. DNA for the CDR3: TGTGCCAGCAGCTCGGACAGGAAGGACTATGGCTACACCTTC. Translating it yields CASSSDRKDYGYTF.